Each of the 15 T cell receptor beta chains below was sequenced from the same sample in a study of blood T cell repertoires in COVID-19 (dated by TCRdb to about 2020). The protocol used for the library was the immunoSEQ multiplex PCR assay. TCRdb re-hosts the immuneACCESS table, in-frame sequences only. Its copies lack some clones; in the studies checked, an unresolved V gene accounts for under half of them, and the cause for the rest is not known. The sample table lists fewer than 120,000 clones, about 70% of them with a count of one. Together, the top ten hold about 8.3% of the sample. The sequenced material came from peripheral blood. These receptors all stem from an older woman with acute or convalescent COVID-19.

This chain uses TRBV2 with TRBJ1-5; tentative D call: TRBD1 (6 bases). Germline V gene data show CDR1 as SNHLY and CDR2 as FYNNEI. Deletions cut 8 bases from V and 0 bases from J, with 17 bases between. The CDR3 length is 16 residues. The chain's CDR3 is CASLQGGLYSNQPQHF. Here the CDR3 DNA reads TGTGCCAGCCTACAGGGCGGGCTATATAGCAATCAGCCCCAGCATTTT.

The V and J genes are TRBV9 and TRBJ2-5; 15 nucleotides align to TRBD2. The CDR3 is 17 residues long. Looked up from germline, CDR1 is SGDLS and CDR2 is YYNGEE. J was trimmed by 2 bases and V by 4 bases; bases with no gene match: 6. The CDR3 spells CASSPGTSGGTQETQYF. In DNA form, the CDR3 reads TGTGCCAGCAGCCCCGGGACTAGCGGGGGGACGCAAGAGACCCAGTACTTC. Complete variable domain (other parts from reference TRBV9 and TRBJ2-5): DSGVTQTPKHLITATGQRVTLRCSPRSGDLSVYWYQQSLDQGLQFLIQYYNGEERAKGNILERFSAQQFPDLHSELNLSSLELGDSALYFCASSPGTSGGTQETQYFGPGTRLLVL.

The rearrangement links TRBV21-1 to TRBJ1-1; the table names TRBD1, a call not compared with the DNA. TRBV21-1 is flagged as a pseudogene. CDR3 length equals 14 residues. Here the CDR3 reads CASSRDRGCTEAFF. The CDR3 DNA reads as TGTGCCAGCAGCCGGGACAGGGGTTGCACTGAAGCTTTCTTT.

V usage is TRBV14 and J usage is TRBJ2-3; 7 positions agree with TRBD1. Per germline, CDR1 SGHDN and CDR2 FVKESK. The V segment lost 0 bases and the J segment 8 bases; nucleotides outside the gene matches: 8. This CDR3 has 15 amino acids. CDR3 in amino acids: CASSQDRGLGRTQYF. The CDR3 nucleotides read TGTGCCAGCAGCCAAGATAGGGGGCTAGGCCGTACGCAGTATTTT.

This rearrangement joins TRBV5-1 to TRBJ2-2, with D unresolved. Trimming took off 2 bases at V and 3 bases at J, with 5 bases between the two ends. CDR3 length equals 13 residues. Germline assignment: CDR1 SGHRS and CDR2 YFSETQ. CDR3 DNA sequence: TGCGCCAGCAGCTTTCTCGACACCGGGGAGCTGTTTTTT. The encoded protein is CASSFLDTGELFF.

The V call is TRBV11-2, the J call TRBJ2-5; a weak D match, TRBD1 (6 bases). Per germline, CDR1 SGHAT and CDR2 FQNNGV. Trimming stripped 0 bases from V and 9 bases from J, with 14 bases between. This CDR3 region has 14 residues. The CDR3 loop reads CASSLETRGRAQYF. CDR3 DNA sequence: TGTGCCAGCAGCTTAGAGACCAGGGGTAGGGCCCAGTACTTC.

The chain joins TRBV2 to TRBJ2-1; possible D gene TRBD2, 6 bases. The germline V and J ends were trimmed by 6 bases and 1 base, with 13 bases remaining between them. This CDR3 comprises 15 residues. The germline gives CDR1 SNHLY, CDR2 FYNNEI. The CDR3 sequence is CASRISGGSYNEQFF. CDR3 nucleotide sequence: TGTGCCAGCAGGATTAGCGGCGGATCCTACAATGAGCAGTTCTTC.

A single count supports this clone. This chain links TRBV6-4 with TRBJ1-2, with a tentative D call TRBD1 (5 bases). V was shortened by 6 bases and J by 10 bases, with 21 bases between the two germline ends. The CDR3 has 14 amino acids. CDR1 is MRHNA and CDR2 is SNTAGT in the germline V gene. The CDR3 loop is CASRPSGTARDYTF. The CDR3 bases are TGTGCCAGCAGGCCCTCCGGGACTGCCAGGGACTACACCTTC.

This clone was seen a single time. The J gene is TRBJ2-3, the V gene TRBV19; D uncertain. The length of the CDR3 is 15 residues. Between the trimmed V and J ends, which lost 6 bases and 4 bases, there was a span of 17 bases. Germline values: CDR1 LNHDA, CDR2 SQIVND (reference sequence). CDR3 region: CASRTKVAEADTQYF. The DNA of the CDR3 is TGTGCCAGTAGAACTAAGGTTGCCGAGGCAGATACGCAGTATTTT.

The chain carries TRBV7-8 and TRBJ1-2; 7 bases match TRBD1. The CDR3 consists of 14 residues. Germline lookup yields CDR1 SGHVS and CDR2 FQNEAQ. Losses at the gene ends were 4 bases for V and 0 bases for J; bases not matched to a gene: 2. This chain's CDR3 is CASSWDSSNYGYTF. The CDR3, as DNA: TGTGCCAGCAGCTGGGACAGTTCTAACTATGGCTACACCTTC.

V usage is TRBV28 and J usage is TRBJ1-5; 9 positions agree with TRBD1. V lost 3 bases and J lost 6; bases outside the gene matches: 6. This CDR3 is 15 amino acids long. Germline loops: CDR1 MDHEN, CDR2 SYDVKM. CDR3 sequence (DNA): TGTGCCAGCAGTTTCGGGACAGGGAAGAGTCAGCCCCAGCATTTT. This translates into CASSFGTGKSQPQHF.

This clone was picked up one time. V is TRBV9 and J is TRBJ2-7; 7 nucleotides match TRBD1. The CDR3 is made up of 15 amino acids. J lost 1 base, V lost 2 bases, and 6 bases had no gene match. Germline values: CDR1 SGDLS, CDR2 YYNGEE. CDR3 loop: CASSVGQDVSYEQYF. In DNA, the CDR3 is TGTGCCAGCAGCGTCGGACAGGATGTATCCTACGAGCAGTACTTC.

The rearrangement uses TRBV28 and TRBJ2-3; TRBD1 matches at 7 bases. The CDR3 spans 14 residues. Trimming cost V 11 bases and J 1 base; bases outside gene matches: 9. CDR1 MDHEN and CDR2 SYDVKM come from the germline V gene. This CDR3 is CAGITTGGTDTQYF. DNA of the CDR3: TGTGCCGGAATAACAACAGGGGGCACAGATACGCAGTATTTT.

The rearrangement links TRBV6-2 or TRBV6-3 to TRBJ2-3; D remains unclear. Per the germline V gene, CDR1 is MNHEY and CDR2 is SVGEGT. V was cut by 2 bases and J by 1 base, with 10 bases left in between. This CDR3 has 15 residues. CDR3 amino acids: CASSYVQIGTDTQYF. CDR3 coding DNA: TGTGCCAGCAGTTACGTGCAGATCGGCACAGATACGCAGTATTTT.

This chain uses TRBV6-4 with TRBJ1-5; TRBD1 agrees at 10 bases. Germline V lookup: CDR1 MRHNA, CDR2 SNTAGT. This CDR3 has 15 amino acids. With 2 bases clipped from V and 5 bases from J, the junction kept 3 bases outside the gene matches. CDR3 bases: TGTGCCAGCAGTGACCCAGGGACAGGGGATCAGCCCCAGCATTTT. This gives the protein CASSDPGTGDQPQHF.